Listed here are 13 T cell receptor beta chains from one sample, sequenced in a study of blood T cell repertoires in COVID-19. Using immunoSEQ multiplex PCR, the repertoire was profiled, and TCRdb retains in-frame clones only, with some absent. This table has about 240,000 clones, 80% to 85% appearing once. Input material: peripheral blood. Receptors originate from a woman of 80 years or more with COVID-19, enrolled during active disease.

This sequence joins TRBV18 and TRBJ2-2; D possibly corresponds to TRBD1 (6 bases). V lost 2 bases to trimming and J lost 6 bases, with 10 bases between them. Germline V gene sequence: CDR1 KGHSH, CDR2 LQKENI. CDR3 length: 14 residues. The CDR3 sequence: CASSPKGQPGELFF. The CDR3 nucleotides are TGTGCCAGCTCACCAAAGGGACAACCCGGGGAGCTGTTTTTT. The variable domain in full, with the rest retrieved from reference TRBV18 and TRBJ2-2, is NAGVMQNPRHLVRRRGQEARLRCSPMKGHSHVYWYRQLPEEGLKFMVYLQKENIIDESGMPKERFSAEFPKEGPSILRIQQVVRGDSAAYFCASSPKGQPGELFFGEGSRLTVL.

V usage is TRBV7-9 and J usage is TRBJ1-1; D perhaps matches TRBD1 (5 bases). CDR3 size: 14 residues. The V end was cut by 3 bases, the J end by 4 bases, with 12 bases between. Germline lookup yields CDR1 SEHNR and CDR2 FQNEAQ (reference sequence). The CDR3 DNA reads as TGTGCCAGCAGCTTTTCAGGGAAAAGCACTGAAGCTTTCTTT. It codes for CASSFSGKSTEAFF.

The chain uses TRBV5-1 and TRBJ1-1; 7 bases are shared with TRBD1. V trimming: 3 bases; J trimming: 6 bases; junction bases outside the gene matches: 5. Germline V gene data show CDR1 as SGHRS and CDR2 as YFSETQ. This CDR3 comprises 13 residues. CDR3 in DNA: TGCGCCAGCAGCTCTGAGGGGGCATCTGAAGCTTTCTTT. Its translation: CASSSEGASEAFF.

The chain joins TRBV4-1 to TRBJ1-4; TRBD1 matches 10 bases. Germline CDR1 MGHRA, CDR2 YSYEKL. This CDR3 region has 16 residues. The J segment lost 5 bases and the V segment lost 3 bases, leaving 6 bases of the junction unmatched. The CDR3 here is CASSQMTGGENEKLFF. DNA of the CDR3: TGCGCCAGCAGCCAGATGACAGGGGGCGAAAATGAAAAACTGTTTTTT.

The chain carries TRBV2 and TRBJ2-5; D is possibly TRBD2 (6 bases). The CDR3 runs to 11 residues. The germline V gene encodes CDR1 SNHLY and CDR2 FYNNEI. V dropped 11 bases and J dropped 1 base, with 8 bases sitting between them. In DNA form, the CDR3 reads TGTGCCGGGAGGAGCCAAGAGACCCAGTACTTC. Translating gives CAGRSQETQYF.

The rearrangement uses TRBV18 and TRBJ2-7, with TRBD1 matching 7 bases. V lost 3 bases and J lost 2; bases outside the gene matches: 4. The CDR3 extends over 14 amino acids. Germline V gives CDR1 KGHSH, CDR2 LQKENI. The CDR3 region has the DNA TGTGCCAGCTCACCCAGGGGGAAACCCTACGAGCAGTACTTC. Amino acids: CASSPRGKPYEQYF.

In DNA, the CDR3 is TGTGCCAGCAGCCCCCCGACAGGGAAGAACACTGAAGCTTTCTTT. Its protein is CASSPPTGKNTEAFF. The rearrangement joins TRBV28 to TRBJ1-1; 7 positions match TRBD1. V was clipped by 6 bases and J by 1 base; unmatched bases: 8. The CDR3 is 15 residues long. Germline CDR1 and CDR2: MDHEN and SYDVKM.

For the CDR3, the DNA is TGCGCCAGCAGTGAGAATGGACAGGGGGCGAACACCGGGGAGCTGTTTTTT. Amino acid sequence: CASSENGQGANTGELFF. The J gene is TRBJ2-2, the V gene TRBV10-1; 10 bases fit TRBD1. CDR3 size: 17 residues. Losses at the gene ends were 2 bases for V and 0 bases for J; bases not matched to a gene: 3. The germline V gene has CDR1 WNHNN and CDR2 SYGVQD (reference sequence).

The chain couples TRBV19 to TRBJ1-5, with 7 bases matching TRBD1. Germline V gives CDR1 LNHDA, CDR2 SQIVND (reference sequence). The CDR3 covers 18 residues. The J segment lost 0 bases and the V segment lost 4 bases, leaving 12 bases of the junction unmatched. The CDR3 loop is CASSNPRDREHSNQPQHF. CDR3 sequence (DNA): TGTGCCAGTAGTAACCCCCGGGACAGAGAACATAGCAATCAGCCCCAGCATTTT.

The CDR3 coding sequence is TGCGCCAGCAGCCAAGGAAGACTAGCGGGAGGAGGTGAGCAGTTCTTC. It yields the protein CASSQGRLAGGGEQFF. The chain has TRBV4-3 and TRBJ2-1, with 13 positions matching TRBD2. Germline V gives CDR1 LGHNA, CDR2 YSLEER. With V trimmed by 1 base and J by 9 bases, 6 bases remained unmatched. This CDR3 is built from 16 residues.

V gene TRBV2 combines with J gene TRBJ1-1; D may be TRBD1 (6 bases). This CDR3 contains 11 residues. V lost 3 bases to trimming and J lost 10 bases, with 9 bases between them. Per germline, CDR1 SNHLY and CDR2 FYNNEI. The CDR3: CASSDQGSAFF. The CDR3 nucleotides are TGTGCCAGCAGTGATCAGGGGTCAGCTTTCTTT.

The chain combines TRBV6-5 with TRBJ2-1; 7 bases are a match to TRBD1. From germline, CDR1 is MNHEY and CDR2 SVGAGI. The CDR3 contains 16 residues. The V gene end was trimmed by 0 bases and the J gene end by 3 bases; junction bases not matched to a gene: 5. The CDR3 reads CASSYSRQGYYNEQFF. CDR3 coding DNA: TGTGCCAGCAGTTACTCGAGACAGGGATACTACAATGAGCAGTTCTTC.

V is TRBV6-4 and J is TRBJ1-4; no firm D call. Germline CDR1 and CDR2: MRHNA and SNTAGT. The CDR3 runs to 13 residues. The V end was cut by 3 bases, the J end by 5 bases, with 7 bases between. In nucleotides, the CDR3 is TGTGCCAGCAGTGATTTAGCGAATGAAAAACTGTTTTTT. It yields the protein CASSDLANEKLFF.